The present entry profiles one TCR beta chain with its context. The specificity of this receptor is unknown. Base-call qualities are not available, and no considerably larger clone is one nucleotide away. Via the germline V gene, CDR1 is SGHTA and CDR2 FQGNSA. V gives up 5 bases and J gives up 1 base, and the segment between their germline ends measures 15 bases. The CDR3 measures 16 amino acids from cysteine to phenylalanine. The entry retains the CDR3 DNA only, 48 bases that are in frame from base 1. Collaborating institutions collected whole blood in K2EDTA tubes following their own protocols. For TCRbeta analysis, collaborators shipped samples in one of three forms: frozen whole blood, isolated PBMCs, or DNA extracted from either of those sample types. This entry is derived from a study of blood T cell repertoires in COVID-19 (dated by TCRdb to 2020 to 2021). At the level of the whole study: Samples from collaborators originated in the United States, Italy and Spain and spanned both the acute and convalescent phases of COVID-19. The prospective study material was composed of cDNA or gDNA derived from T cells, B-cell-depleted T cells, or PBMCs. The dataset comprised deeply sampled blood TCRbeta repertoires from subjects exposed to, actively infected with, or recovered from COVID-19. The repertoires were made available in a free public database intended to serve as a resource for research on the immune response to SARS-CoV-2. The samples were drawn from two sources: the first 160 participants of the ongoing ImmuneRACE study, and 1,254 subjects contributed by 6 global collaborators. The sample metadata nearly always contained a de-identified subject ID, COVID-19 status, age in years and sex. Where available, HLA class I and class II types were obtained from metadata supplied by the sample provider rather than from assay-based typing.

The immunoSEQ Assay, a bias-controlled multiplex PCR, was used to amplify TCRbeta CDR3 regions from genomic DNA. The original methods were these. The number of nucleated cells in each sample was estimated from the amplification of reference gene primers within the assay. To quantify the absolute abundance of each unique TCRbeta CDR3 rearrangement, sequence reads were collapsed and filtered. For each sample, productive Simpson clonality was calculated as the square root of Simpson's diversity index over productive rearrangements. Imported from immuneACCESS, the table was reduced by TCRdb to in-frame sequences with V and J called. These copies leave out some clones; in studies compared against another copy, an unresolved V gene accounts for under half, and the cause of the remainder is not known. That table supplies the V and J calls and clone size; D and trimming were determined from the DNA. For this sample the table gives some 300,000 clones, of which around four fifths were detected only once. The top ten hold less than 4.5% of the sample.

The investigation overall reported the following: The amount of clinical and demographic metadata varied by source and participant and was provided uncurated.

The chain is encoded by TRBV7-2 joined to TRBJ1-3, with TRBD1 as a weak D call on 6 bases. The clonotype was recovered from a woman in her forties or fifties with active or convalescent COVID-19. Sequencing was carried out using peripheral blood. The CDR3 here reads CASSRDKAGSGNTIYF. The nucleotides read TGTGCCAGCAGCCGGGACAAAGCAGGGTCTGGAAACACCATATATTTT.